The T cell receptor (beta chain) described here comes from a study of T cell responses to AZD1222 COVID-19 vaccine. Using immunoSEQ multiplex PCR, the repertoire was profiled, and TCRdb retains in-frame clones only, with some absent. The repertoire holds approximately 200,000 clones, with 94% as singletons. CDR1 and CDR2 from the germline V gene are LNHDA and SQIVND (reference sequence). Trimming removed 5 bases from V and 4 bases from J, with 15 bases in between. This CDR3 is 14 amino acids long. The chain has TRBV19 and TRBJ2-7, with D tentatively TRBD1 or TRBD2 (5 bases each). This clonotype was sampled from an adult in good health. Sequences were derived from peripheral blood, sampled on day 0 of AZD1222 vaccination. The DNA of the CDR3 is TGTGCCAGTAGTCTCCGGGACGGATCGTACGAGCAGTACTTC. The encoded protein is CASSLRDGSYEQYF. The full variable domain, its missing parts supplied by reference TRBV19 and TRBJ2-7, is DGGITQSPKYLFRKEGQNVTLSCEQNLNHDAMYWYRQDPGQGLRLIYYSQIVNDFQKGDIAEGYSVSREKKESFPLTVTSAQKNPTAFYLCASSLRDGSYEQYFGPGTRLTVT.